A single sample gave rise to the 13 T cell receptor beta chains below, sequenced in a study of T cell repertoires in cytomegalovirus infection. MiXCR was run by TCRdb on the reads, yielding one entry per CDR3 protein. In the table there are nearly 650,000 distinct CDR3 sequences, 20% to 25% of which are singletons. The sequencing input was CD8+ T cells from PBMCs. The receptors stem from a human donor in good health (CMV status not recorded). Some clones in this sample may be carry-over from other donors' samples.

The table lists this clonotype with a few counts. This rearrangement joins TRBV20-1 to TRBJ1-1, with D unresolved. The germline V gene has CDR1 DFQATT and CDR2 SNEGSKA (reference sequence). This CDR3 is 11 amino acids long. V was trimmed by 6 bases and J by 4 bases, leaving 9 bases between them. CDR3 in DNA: TGCAGTGCCCCCTCAGTCACTGAAGCTTTCTTT. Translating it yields CSAPSVTEAFF.

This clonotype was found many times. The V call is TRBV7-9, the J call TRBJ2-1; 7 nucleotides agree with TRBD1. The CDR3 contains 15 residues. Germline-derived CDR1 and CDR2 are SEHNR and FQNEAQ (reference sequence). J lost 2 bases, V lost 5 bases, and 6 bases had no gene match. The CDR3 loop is CASSVTGQPYNEQFF. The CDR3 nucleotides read TGTGCCAGCAGCGTAACGGGACAGCCCTACAATGAGCAGTTCTTC. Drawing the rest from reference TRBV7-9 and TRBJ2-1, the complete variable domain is DTGVSQNPRHKITKRGQNVTFRCDPISEHNRLYWYRQTLGQGPEFLTYFQNEAQLEKSRLLSDRFSAERPKGSFSTLEIQRTEQGDSAMYLCASSVTGQPYNEQFFGPGTRLTVL.

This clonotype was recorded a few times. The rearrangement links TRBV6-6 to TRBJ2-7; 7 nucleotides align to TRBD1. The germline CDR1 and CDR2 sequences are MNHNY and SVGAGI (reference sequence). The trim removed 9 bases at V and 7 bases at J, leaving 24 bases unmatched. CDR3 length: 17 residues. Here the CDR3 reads CARDFLRDSLPNGEQYF. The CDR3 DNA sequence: TGTGCCAGGGACTTTTTGAGGGACAGCCTTCCTAATGGGGAGCAGTACTTC.

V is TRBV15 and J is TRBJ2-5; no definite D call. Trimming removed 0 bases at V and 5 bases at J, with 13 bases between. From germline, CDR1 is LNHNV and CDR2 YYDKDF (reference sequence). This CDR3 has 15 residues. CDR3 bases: TGTGCCACCAGCAGAGATGGGTCTTTGTCGGAGACCCAGTACTTC. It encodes CATSRDGSLSETQYF.

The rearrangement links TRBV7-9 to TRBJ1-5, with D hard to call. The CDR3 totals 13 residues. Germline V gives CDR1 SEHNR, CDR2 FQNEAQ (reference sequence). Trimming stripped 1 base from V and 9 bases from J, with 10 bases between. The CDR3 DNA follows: TGTGCCAGCAGCTTAGGGGTAGGCTGGCCCCAGCATTTT. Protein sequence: CASSLGVGWPQHF.

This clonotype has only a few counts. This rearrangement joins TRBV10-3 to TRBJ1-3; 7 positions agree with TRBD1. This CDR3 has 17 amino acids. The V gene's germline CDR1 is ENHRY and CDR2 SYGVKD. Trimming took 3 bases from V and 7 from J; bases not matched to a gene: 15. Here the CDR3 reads CAISDPNGGTAANTIYF. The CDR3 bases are TGTGCCATCAGTGACCCCAATGGAGGGACAGCCGCTAACACCATATATTTT.

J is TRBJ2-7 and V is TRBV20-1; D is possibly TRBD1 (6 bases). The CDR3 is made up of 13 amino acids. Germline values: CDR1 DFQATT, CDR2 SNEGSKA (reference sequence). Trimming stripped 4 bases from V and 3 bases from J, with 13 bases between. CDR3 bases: TGCAGTGCTACGTCCAGGGGTTTCTACGAGCAGTACGTC. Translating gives CSATSRGFYEQYV.

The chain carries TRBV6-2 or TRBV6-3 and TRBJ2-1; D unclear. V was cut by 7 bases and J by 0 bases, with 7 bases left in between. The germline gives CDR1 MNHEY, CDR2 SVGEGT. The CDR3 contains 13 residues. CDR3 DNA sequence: TGTGCCAGCAATAGGCTCTCCTACAATGAGCAGTTCTTC. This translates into CASNRLSYNEQFF.

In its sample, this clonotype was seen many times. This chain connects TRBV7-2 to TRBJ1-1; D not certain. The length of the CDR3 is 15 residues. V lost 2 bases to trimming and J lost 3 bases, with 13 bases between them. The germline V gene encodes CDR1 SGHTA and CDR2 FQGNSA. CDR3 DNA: TGTGCCAGCAGCTTACCCCCCGGCATGGACACTGAAGCTTTCTTT. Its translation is CASSLPPGMDTEAFF.

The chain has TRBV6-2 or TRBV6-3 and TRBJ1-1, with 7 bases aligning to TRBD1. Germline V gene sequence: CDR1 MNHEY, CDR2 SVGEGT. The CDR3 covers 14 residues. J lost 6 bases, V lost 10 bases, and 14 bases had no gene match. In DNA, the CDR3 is TGTGCCACTACTGAGAGCCACAGGGGTGCTGAAGCTTTCTTT. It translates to CATTESHRGAEAFF.

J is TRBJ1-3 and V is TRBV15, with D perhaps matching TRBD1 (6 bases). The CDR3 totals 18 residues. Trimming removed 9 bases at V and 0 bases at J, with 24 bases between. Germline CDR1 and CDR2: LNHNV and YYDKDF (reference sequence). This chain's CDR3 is CATHGAGEPKYSGNTIYF. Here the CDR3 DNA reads TGTGCCACTCATGGGGCAGGGGAACCGAAGTACTCTGGAAACACCATATATTTT.

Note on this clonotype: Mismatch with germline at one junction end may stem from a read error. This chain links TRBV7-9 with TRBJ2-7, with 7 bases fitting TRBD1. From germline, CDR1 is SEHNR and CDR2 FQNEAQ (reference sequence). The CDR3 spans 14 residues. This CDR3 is CASGLRDRTYEQYF. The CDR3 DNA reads TGTGCCAGCGGCTTAAGGGACAGAACCTACGAGCAGTACTTT. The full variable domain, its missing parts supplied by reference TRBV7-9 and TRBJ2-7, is DTGVSQNPRHKITKRGQNVTFRCDPISEHNRLYWYRQTLGQGPEFLTYFQNEAQLEKSRLLSDRFSAERPKGSFSTLEIQRTEQGDSAMYLCASGLRDRTYEQYFGPGTRLTVT.

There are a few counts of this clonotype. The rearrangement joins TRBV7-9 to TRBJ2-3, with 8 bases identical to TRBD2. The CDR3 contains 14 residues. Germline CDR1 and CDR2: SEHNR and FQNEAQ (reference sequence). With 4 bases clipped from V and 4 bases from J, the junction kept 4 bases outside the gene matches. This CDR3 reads CASSSGGASDTQYF. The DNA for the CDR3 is TGTGCCAGCAGCTCCGGGGGGGCCTCAGATACGCAGTATTTT.